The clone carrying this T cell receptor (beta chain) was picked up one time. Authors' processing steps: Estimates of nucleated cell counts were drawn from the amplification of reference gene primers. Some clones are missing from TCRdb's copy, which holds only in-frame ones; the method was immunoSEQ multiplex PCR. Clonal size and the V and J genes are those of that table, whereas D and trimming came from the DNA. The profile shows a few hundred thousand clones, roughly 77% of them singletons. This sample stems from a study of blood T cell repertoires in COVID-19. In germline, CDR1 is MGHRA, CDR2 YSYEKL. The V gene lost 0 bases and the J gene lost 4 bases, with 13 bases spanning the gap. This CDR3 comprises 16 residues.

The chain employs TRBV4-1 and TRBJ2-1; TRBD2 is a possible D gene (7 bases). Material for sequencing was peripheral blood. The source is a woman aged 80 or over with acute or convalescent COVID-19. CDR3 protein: CASSQDFAGAYNEQFF. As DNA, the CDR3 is TGCGCCAGCAGCCAAGATTTCGCGGGGGCGTACAATGAGCAGTTCTTC.